A selection of T cell receptor beta chains follows, all from one sample in a study of blood T cell repertoires in COVID-19. Sequenced by immunoSEQ multiplex PCR; TCRdb stores in-frame clones only, minus some. The sample holds hundreds of thousands of clones, about 89% seen once. Sequencing was performed on peripheral blood. The receptors stem from a woman in her 50s with COVID-19, enrolled during active disease. The CDR3 runs from the conserved cysteine through the conserved F or W. The D gene is left open where the match is weak. Rows give clone size only sometimes, using once, few, many, or a class for an expanded clone.

DNA	CDR3	D	J	size	V
TGTGCCAGCTCACCTCGGACTAGCGGTCCATACAATGAGCAGTTCTTC	CASSPRTSGPYNEQFF	TRBD2	TRBJ2-1	-	TRBV18
TGTGCCAGCAGTTCAGTTGGGACAGGGAACTATGGCTACACCTTC	CASSSVGTGNYGYTF	TRBD1	TRBJ1-2	-	TRBV28
TGTGCCAGCAGTTTATCCGGGGGTCTGGGAGAGACCCAGTACTTC	CASSLSGGLGETQYF	-	TRBJ2-5	-	TRBV28
TGTGCCAGCAGCCAAGTTAGATTGGGGACAGGGTCTAGCACAGATACGCAGTATTTT	CASSQVRLGTGSSTDTQYF	TRBD1	TRBJ2-3	-	TRBV3-1/TRBV3-2
TGTGCCAGCAGCGTAGCTAGCGGGAGGGCCGTCGAGCAGTACTTC	CASSVASGRAVEQYF	TRBD2	TRBJ2-7	-	TRBV9
TGTGCCAGCAGCCAAACACAGGGATGGAATTCACCCCTCCACTTT	CASSQTQGWNSPLHF	-	TRBJ1-6	-	TRBV14
TGCAGCGCCCCTAGCGGGAGGGCCAGCAATGAGCAGTTCTTC	CSAPSGRASNEQFF	TRBD2	TRBJ2-1	-	TRBV29-1
TGCGCCAGCAGCTTGACCGGGACACCCAATCAGCCCCAGCATTTT	CASSLTGTPNQPQHF	-	TRBJ1-5	-	TRBV5-1
TGCGCCAGCAGCCAAGCACAGGGATCCTACAATGAGCAGTTCTTC	CASSQAQGSYNEQFF	-	TRBJ2-1	-	TRBV4-1
TGTGCCAGTAGCCGGGACAGGGGCTACAATGAGCAGTTCTTC	CASSRDRGYNEQFF	TRBD1	TRBJ2-1	-	TRBV19
TGCACCAGCAGCCAAGATCACCCTATATTGGGCAATCAGCCCCAGCATTTT	CTSSQDHPILGNQPQHF	-	TRBJ1-5	once	TRBV1
TGTGCCAGCAGCCAGGCGACCCCGGGTACGCAGTATTTT	CASSQATPGTQYF	-	TRBJ2-3	once	TRBV3-1/TRBV3-2
TGTGCCAGCAGCAAGAGGGACAGGGGGCAGTTCTTC	CASSKRDRGQFF	-	TRBJ2-1	once	TRBV21-1
TGTGCCAGCACCGTAACTAATGAAAAACTGTTTTTT	CASTVTNEKLFF	-	TRBJ1-4	-	TRBV28
TGCGCCAGCAGCTTGGGGACAGTAGGGAAGGCGGGGGCTGAAGCTTTCTTT	CASSLGTVGKAGAEAFF	-	TRBJ1-1	-	TRBV5-1
TGTGCCAGCAGACTAGCGGGAGTGGGGTTCTTC	CASRLAGVGFF	TRBD2	TRBJ2-1	-	TRBV12-3/TRBV12-4
TGTGCCAGCAGTGGGGGGGGACTATATAGCAATCAGCCCCAGCATTTT	CASSGGGLYSNQPQHF	-	TRBJ1-5	-	TRBV25-1
TGTGCCACCAGCAGGGCCCCTACTAGCGAGAATACGCAGTATTTT	CATSRAPTSENTQYF	TRBD2	TRBJ2-3	-	TRBV15
TGTGCTAGTGGTTTGTACAGGGGGGCTAGCACTGAAGCTTTCTTT	CASGLYRGASTEAFF	TRBD1	TRBJ1-1	-	TRBV12-5
TGTGCCAGCAGCTTAGGGAGCGGGACGGGAGGCAATGAGCAGTTCTTC	CASSLGSGTGGNEQFF	TRBD2	TRBJ2-1	-	TRBV7-2
TGTGCCAGCAGTGACTCGATTGCGAGCGGGAGGGCCTACGAGCAGTACTTC	CASSDSIASGRAYEQYF	TRBD2	TRBJ2-7	few	TRBV6-4
TGTGCCAGTAGTATACAAATGACAGGGGGCAACTATGGCTACACCTTC	CASSIQMTGGNYGYTF	TRBD1	TRBJ1-2	-	TRBV19
TGTGCCTGGAGTGTACCCGGAGATAGAAAACTGTTTTTT	CAWSVPGDRKLFF	-	TRBJ1-4	-	TRBV30
TGTGCCAGCAGCCCCGCCCCAGCGGGGGCCTACAATGAGCAGTTCTTC	CASSPAPAGAYNEQFF	TRBD2	TRBJ2-1	-	TRBV5-5
TGTGCCAGCAGCGTAGCTCGAGCGGGGGGGACCCAAGAGACCCAGTACTTC	CASSVARAGGTQETQYF	TRBD2	TRBJ2-5	-	TRBV9
TGTGCCACCTACCCCTGGGGGGGAGGTCAGCCCCAGCATTTT	CATYPWGGGQPQHF	-	TRBJ1-5	-	TRBV27
TGCGCCAGCAGCTTGCCGGGACAGGGGACTGAAGCTTTCTTT	CASSLPGQGTEAFF	TRBD1	TRBJ1-1	-	TRBV5-1
TGTGCCAGCAGCCAAGCCCACGGACAGGGAGCAGATACGCAGTATTTT	CASSQAHGQGADTQYF	TRBD1	TRBJ2-3	few	TRBV7-2
TGTGCCAGCAGCTTAGCCGAACTAGGGCTAGGAGATACGCAGTATTTT	CASSLAELGLGDTQYF	-	TRBJ2-3	-	TRBV7-8